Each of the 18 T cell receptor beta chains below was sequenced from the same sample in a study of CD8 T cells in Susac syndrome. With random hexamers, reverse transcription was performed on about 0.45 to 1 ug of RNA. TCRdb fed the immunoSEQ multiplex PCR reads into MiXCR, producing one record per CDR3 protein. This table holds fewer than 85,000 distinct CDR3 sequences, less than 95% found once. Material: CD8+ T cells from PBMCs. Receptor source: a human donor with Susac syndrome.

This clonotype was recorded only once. The chain's CDR3 is CASSLLTGELFF. The CDR3 DNA is TGTGCCAGCAGCTTGCTCACCGGGGAGCTGTTTTTT. The chain combines TRBV13 with TRBJ2-2, with no clear D. Germline V gene lookup returns CDR1 PRHDT and CDR2 FYEKMQ (reference sequence). Between the trimmed V and J ends, which lost 3 bases and 4 bases, there was a span of 3 bases. This CDR3 contains 12 residues.

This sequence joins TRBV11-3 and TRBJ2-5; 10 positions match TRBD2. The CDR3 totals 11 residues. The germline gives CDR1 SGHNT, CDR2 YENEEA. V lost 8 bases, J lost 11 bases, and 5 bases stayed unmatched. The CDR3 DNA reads TGTGCCAGCCTTCTAGCGGGGGAGCAGTACTTC. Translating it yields CASLLAGEQYF.

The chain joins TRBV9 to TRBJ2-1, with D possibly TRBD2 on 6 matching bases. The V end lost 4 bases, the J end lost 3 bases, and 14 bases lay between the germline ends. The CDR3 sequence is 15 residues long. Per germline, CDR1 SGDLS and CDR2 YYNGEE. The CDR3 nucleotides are TGTGCCAGCAGCCTCCGACTAGAAGGCTACAATGAGCAGTTCTTC. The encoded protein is CASSLRLEGYNEQFF. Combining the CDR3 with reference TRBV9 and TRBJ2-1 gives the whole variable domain DSGVTQTPKHLITATGQRVTLRCSPRSGDLSVYWYQQSLDQGLQFLIQYYNGEERAKGNILERFSAQQFPDLHSELNLSSLELGDSALYFCASSLRLEGYNEQFFGPGTRLTVL.

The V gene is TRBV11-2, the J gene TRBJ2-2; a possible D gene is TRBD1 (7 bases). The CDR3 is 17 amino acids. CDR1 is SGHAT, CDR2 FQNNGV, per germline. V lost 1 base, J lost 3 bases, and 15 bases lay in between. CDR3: CASSLGRGTAYTGELFF. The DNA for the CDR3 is TGTGCCAGCAGCTTAGGCCGCGGGACAGCTTACACCGGGGAGCTGTTTTTT.

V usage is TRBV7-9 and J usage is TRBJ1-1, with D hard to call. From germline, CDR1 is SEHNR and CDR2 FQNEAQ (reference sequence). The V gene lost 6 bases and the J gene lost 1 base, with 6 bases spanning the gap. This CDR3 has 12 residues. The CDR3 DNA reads TGTGCCAGCAGGCTAGCGAACACTGAAGCTTTCTTT. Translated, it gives CASRLANTEAFF.

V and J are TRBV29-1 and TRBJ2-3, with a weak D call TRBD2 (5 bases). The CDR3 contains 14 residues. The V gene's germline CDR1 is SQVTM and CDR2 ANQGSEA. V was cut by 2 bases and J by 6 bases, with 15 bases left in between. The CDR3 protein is CSVELRGLGDTQYF. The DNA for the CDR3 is TGCAGCGTTGAACTGAGAGGGTTGGGGGATACGCAGTATTTT.

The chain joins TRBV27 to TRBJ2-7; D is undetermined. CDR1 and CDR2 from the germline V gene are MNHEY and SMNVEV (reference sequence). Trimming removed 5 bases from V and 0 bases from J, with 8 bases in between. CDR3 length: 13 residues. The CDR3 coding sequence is TGTGCCAGCAGTCCCTCCTCCTCCTACGAGCAGTACTTC. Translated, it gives CASSPSSSYEQYF.

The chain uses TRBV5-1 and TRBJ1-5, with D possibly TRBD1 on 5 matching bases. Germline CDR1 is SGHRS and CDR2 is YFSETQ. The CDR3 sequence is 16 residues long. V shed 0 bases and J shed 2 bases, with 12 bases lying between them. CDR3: CASSLVAGPGNQPQHF. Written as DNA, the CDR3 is TGCGCCAGCAGCTTGGTAGCGGGGCCAGGCAATCAGCCCCAGCATTTT.

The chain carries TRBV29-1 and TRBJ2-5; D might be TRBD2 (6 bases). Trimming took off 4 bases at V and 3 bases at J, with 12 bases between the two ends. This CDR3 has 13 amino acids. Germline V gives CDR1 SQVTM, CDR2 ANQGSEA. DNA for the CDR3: TGCAGCGTTGGGTGGGGGGTAGAAGAGACCCAGTACTTC. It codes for CSVGWGVEETQYF.

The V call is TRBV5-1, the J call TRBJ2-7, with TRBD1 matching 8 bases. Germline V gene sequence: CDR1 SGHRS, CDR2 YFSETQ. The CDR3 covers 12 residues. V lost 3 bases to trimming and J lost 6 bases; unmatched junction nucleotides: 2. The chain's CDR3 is CASSSGQGEQYF. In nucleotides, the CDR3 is TGCGCCAGCAGCTCCGGACAGGGCGAGCAGTACTTC.

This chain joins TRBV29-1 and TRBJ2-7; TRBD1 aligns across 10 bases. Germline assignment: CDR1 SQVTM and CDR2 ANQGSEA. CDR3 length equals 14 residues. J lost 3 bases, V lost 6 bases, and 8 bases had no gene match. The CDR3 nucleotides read TGCAGCGTCCACGCCAGGACAGGGGGCTACGAGCAGTACTTC. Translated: CSVHARTGGYEQYF.

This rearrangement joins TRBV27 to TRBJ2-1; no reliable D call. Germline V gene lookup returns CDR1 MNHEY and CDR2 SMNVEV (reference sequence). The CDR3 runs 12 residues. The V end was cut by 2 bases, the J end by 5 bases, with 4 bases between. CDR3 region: CASSLADNEQFF. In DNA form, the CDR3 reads TGTGCCAGCAGTTTAGCTGACAATGAGCAGTTCTTC.

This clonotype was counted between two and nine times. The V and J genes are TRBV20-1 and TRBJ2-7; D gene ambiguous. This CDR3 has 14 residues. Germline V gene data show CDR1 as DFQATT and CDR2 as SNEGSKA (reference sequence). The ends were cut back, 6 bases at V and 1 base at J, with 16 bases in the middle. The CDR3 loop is CSALGPQLSYEQYF. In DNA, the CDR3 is TGCAGTGCCCTCGGGCCTCAACTATCCTACGAGCAGTACTTC.

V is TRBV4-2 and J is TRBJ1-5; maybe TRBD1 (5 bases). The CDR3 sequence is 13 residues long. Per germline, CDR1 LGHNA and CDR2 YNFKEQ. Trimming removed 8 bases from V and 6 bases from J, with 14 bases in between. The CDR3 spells CASSSRDGQPQHF. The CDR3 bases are TGTGCCAGCTCCTCGAGGGACGGTCAGCCCCAGCATTTT.

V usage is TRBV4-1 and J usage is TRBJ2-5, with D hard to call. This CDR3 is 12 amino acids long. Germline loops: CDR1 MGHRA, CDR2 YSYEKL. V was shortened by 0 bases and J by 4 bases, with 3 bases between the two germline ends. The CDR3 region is CASSQDLETQYF. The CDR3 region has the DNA TGCGCCAGCAGCCAAGATCTAGAGACCCAGTACTTC.

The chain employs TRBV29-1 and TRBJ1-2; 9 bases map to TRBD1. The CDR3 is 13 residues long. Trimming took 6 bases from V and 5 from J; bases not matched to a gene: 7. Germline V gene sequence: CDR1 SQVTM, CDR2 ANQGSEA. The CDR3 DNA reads TGCAGCGTCGGGACAGGGAGAGGGTATGGCTACACCTTC. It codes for CSVGTGRGYGYTF.

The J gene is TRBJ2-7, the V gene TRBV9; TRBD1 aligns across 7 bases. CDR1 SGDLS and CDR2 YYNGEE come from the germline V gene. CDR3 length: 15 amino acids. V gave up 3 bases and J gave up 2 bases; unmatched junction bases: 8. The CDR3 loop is CASSEGDSLPYEQYF. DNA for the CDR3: TGTGCCAGCAGCGAGGGGGACAGTTTACCCTACGAGCAGTACTTC.

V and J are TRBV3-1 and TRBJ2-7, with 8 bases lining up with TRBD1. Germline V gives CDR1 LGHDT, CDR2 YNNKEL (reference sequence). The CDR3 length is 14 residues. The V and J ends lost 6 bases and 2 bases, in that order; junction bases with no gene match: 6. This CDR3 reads CASSQDRVPYEQYF. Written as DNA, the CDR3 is TGTGCCAGCAGTCAGGACAGGGTCCCCTACGAGCAGTACTTC.